A single sample gave rise to the 5 T cell receptor beta chains below, sequenced in a study of blood T cell repertoires in COVID-19. Libraries were prepared by immunoSEQ multiplex PCR; TCRdb keeps only in-frame clonotypes and omits some of them. The table has 250,000 to 350,000 clones, about 90% seen once. Sequenced: peripheral blood. These receptors were obtained from a woman in her forties or fifties who had recovered from COVID-19.

The V gene is TRBV27, the J gene TRBJ2-5, with 10 bases identical to TRBD1. The CDR3 runs to 16 residues. Looked up from germline, CDR1 is MNHEY and CDR2 is SMNVEV (reference sequence). The J segment lost 4 bases and the V segment lost 5 bases, leaving 10 bases of the junction unmatched. The DNA of the CDR3 is TGTGCCAGCAGTGCCCGGACAGGGGGTTACGGAGAGACCCAGTACTTC. Encoded protein: CASSARTGGYGETQYF.

This clone appeared a single time. V and J are TRBV9 and TRBJ1-2; 10 bases are shared with TRBD1. Germline trimming cut 0 bases from V and 6 bases from J; bases unmatched to any gene: 2. In germline, CDR1 is SGDLS, CDR2 YYNGEE. The CDR3 is 14 amino acids. The CDR3 is CASSVAGTGDGYTF. CDR3 bases: TGTGCCAGCAGCGTAGCCGGGACAGGGGATGGCTACACCTTC.

The rearrangement links TRBV30 to TRBJ2-1; a possible D gene is TRBD2 (6 bases). CDR1 is GTSNPN and CDR2 is SVGIG in the germline V gene (reference sequence). The CDR3 is 14 residues long. The V end lost 0 bases, the J end lost 5 bases, and 11 bases lay between the germline ends. DNA for the CDR3: TGTGCCTGGAGTGTGGGCGGGACCCACAATGAGCAGTTCTTC. Translated, it gives CAWSVGGTHNEQFF. The whole variable domain, remainder taken from reference TRBV30 and TRBJ2-1, is SQTIHQWPATLVQPVGSPLSLECTVEGTSNPNLYWYRQAAGRGLQLLFYSVGIGQISSEVPQNLSASRPQDRQFILSSKKLLLSDSGFYLCAWSVGGTHNEQFFGPGTRLTVL.

V is TRBV5-1 and J is TRBJ2-7, with D perhaps matching TRBD1 (6 bases). The CDR3 is 13 residues long. The V end was cut by 4 bases, the J end by 7 bases, with 15 bases between. Germline lookup yields CDR1 SGHRS and CDR2 YFSETQ. In DNA, the CDR3 is TGCGCCAGCAGCGGGGAGACAGGAGGAGAGCAGTACTTC. Translated, it gives CASSGETGGEQYF. Full variable domain (remainder filled in from reference TRBV5-1 and TRBJ2-7): KAGVTQTPRYLIKTRGQQVTLSCSPISGHRSVSWYQQTPGQGLQFLFEYFSETQRNKGNFPGRFSGRQFSNSRSEMNVSTLELGDSALYLCASSGETGGEQYFGPGTRLTVT.

This chain joins TRBV20-1 and TRBJ2-5, with a possible D match to TRBD2 (6 bases). The CDR3 length is 11 residues. CDR1 DFQATT and CDR2 SNEGSKA come from the germline V gene (reference sequence). V lost 3 bases and J lost 4, with 6 bases in between. CDR3 DNA: TGCAGTGCTAGGGGGGGAGAGACCCAGTACTTC. Translating gives CSARGGETQYF.